Following are 16 T cell receptor beta chains from one sample sequenced in a study of shared clonotypes between healthy human individuals. Libraries were prepared by immunoSEQ multiplex PCR; TCRdb keeps only in-frame clonotypes and omits some of them. The data show about 2 million clones, 90% to 95% seen once. The sequenced sample consisted of naive CD4+ T cells sorted from blood. Subset defined: CD45RA+ positively selected. The receptors originated from a man aged 18 to 30 in good health.

This clone has a single count. Different DNA sequences within this sample yield the same CDR3. V usage is TRBV4-1 and J usage is TRBJ1-5, with D possibly being TRBD1 (5 bases). Trimming removed 0 bases at V and 1 base at J, with 10 bases between. CDR3 size: 16 residues. Germline CDR1 is MGHRA and CDR2 is YSYEKL. CDR3 in amino acids: CASSQEGGGSNQPQHF. Here the CDR3 DNA reads TGCGCCAGCAGCCAAGAGGGGGGTGGGAGCAATCAGCCCCAGCATTTT.

The genes are TRBV4-1 and TRBJ2-3; 10 nucleotides align to TRBD2. The CDR3 has 16 residues. In germline, CDR1 is MGHRA, CDR2 YSYEKL. J lost 1 base, V lost 0 bases, and 1 base had no gene match. The CDR3 DNA is TGCGCCAGCAGCCAAGACGGGACTAGCGGCACAGATACGCAGTATTTT. This codes for CASSQDGTSGTDTQYF.

The chain is built from TRBV15 and TRBJ2-3, with a weak D call TRBD1 (6 bases). From germline, CDR1 is LNHNV and CDR2 YYDKDF (reference sequence). This CDR3 spans 16 amino acids. V lost 0 bases, J lost 6 bases, and 16 bases lay in between. The CDR3 region is CATSRDVGQLGDTQYF. The CDR3 nucleotides are TGTGCCACCAGCAGAGATGTGGGACAACTCGGGGATACGCAGTATTTT.

Worth noting for this clone: This same CDR3 is encoded by further DNA sequences in the sample. J is TRBJ2-3 and V is TRBV9; 7 bases match TRBD2. This CDR3 spans 15 amino acids. Germline values: CDR1 SGDLS, CDR2 YYNGEE. Germline trimming cut 0 bases from V and 1 base from J; bases unmatched to any gene: 2. In DNA form, the CDR3 reads TGTGCCAGCAGCGTAGTGGGAGGGGGCACAGATACGCAGTATTTT. Translation gives CASSVVGGGTDTQYF.

This clone was recorded only once. The CDR3 DNA reads as TGTGCCAGCAGTGAGGATGCCGGTGGCTACACCTTC. This encodes CASSEDAGGYTF. The V and J genes are TRBV6-1 and TRBJ1-2; D unclear. This CDR3 contains 12 residues. V dropped 3 bases and J dropped 7 bases, with 9 bases sitting between them. CDR1 is MNHNS and CDR2 is SASEGT in the germline V gene.

V and J are TRBV10-1 and TRBJ2-2; D might be TRBD1 (6 bases). Germline assignment: CDR1 WNHNN and CDR2 SYGVQD (reference sequence). The V and J ends lost 0 bases and 2 bases respectively, with 13 bases between them. There are 17 residues in the CDR3. CDR3 region: CASSESRLGTNTGELFF. Written as DNA, the CDR3 is TGCGCCAGCAGTGAGTCCCGCCTCGGGACAAACACCGGGGAGCTGTTTTTT.

About this clone itself: This same CDR3 is encoded by further DNA sequences in the sample. The chain is built from TRBV4-1 and TRBJ1-3, with no clear D. Deletions cut 1 base from V and 4 bases from J, with 2 bases between. Looked up from germline, CDR1 is MGHRA and CDR2 is YSYEKL. The CDR3 extends over 12 amino acids. The CDR3 sequence: CASSQGGNTIYF. The CDR3 nucleotides are TGCGCCAGCAGCCAAGGGGGAAACACCATATATTTT.

This chain links TRBV28 with TRBJ2-5, with 8 bases matching TRBD2. V was pared by 8 bases and J by 4 bases, with 6 bases of the junction left unmatched. Germline V gives CDR1 MDHEN, CDR2 SYDVKM. The CDR3 runs to 13 residues. Here the CDR3 reads CASGRGASETQYF. The DNA of the CDR3 is TGTGCCAGCGGGCGGGGGGCCTCAGAGACCCAGTACTTC. The variable domain in full, with the rest retrieved from reference TRBV28 and TRBJ2-5, is DVKVTQSSRYLVKRTGEKVFLECVQDMDHENMFWYRQDPGLGLRLIYFSYDVKMKEKGDIPEGYSVSREKKERFSLILESASTNQTSMYLCASGRGASETQYFGPGTRLLVL.

The V gene is TRBV5-1, the J gene TRBJ1-3; D is unclear. The CDR3 is made up of 16 amino acids. V lost 0 bases and J 2 bases, leaving 12 bases between the germline ends. CDR1 SGHRS and CDR2 YFSETQ come from the germline V gene. The CDR3: CASSLAVAGAGNTIYF. The CDR3 nucleotides read TGCGCCAGCAGCTTGGCGGTGGCGGGTGCTGGAAACACCATATATTTT.

The chain uses TRBV7-8 and TRBJ2-7; no firm D call. V was cut by 2 bases and J by 2 bases, with 16 bases left in between. Looked up from germline, CDR1 is SGHVS and CDR2 is FQNEAQ. This CDR3 is built from 16 residues. CDR3 DNA sequence: TGTGCCAGCAGCTTAAAGGGTCTGCCGTTTGCCTACGAGCAGTACTTC. Encoded protein: CASSLKGLPFAYEQYF.

This chain uses TRBV6-1 with TRBJ1-2, with D hard to call. The germline V gene encodes CDR1 MNHNS and CDR2 SASEGT. Trimming shortened V by 7 bases and J by 7 bases, and 16 bases separated the two germline ends. The CDR3 has 13 amino acids. CDR3 amino acids: CASTPGPEGGYTF. CDR3 coding DNA: TGTGCCAGCACACCCGGGCCCGAAGGTGGCTACACCTTC.

CDR3 loop: CASSPPVNEQFF. The CDR3, as DNA: TGTGCCAGCAGCCCGCCGGTTAATGAGCAGTTCTTC. The chain links TRBV28 to TRBJ2-1, with D unclear. The V and J ends lost 6 bases and 7 bases respectively, with 10 bases between them. Germline V gene data show CDR1 as MDHEN and CDR2 as SYDVKM. This CDR3 has 12 residues.

V usage is TRBV5-1 and J usage is TRBJ1-1; no clear D. This CDR3 spans 15 amino acids. The V end was cut by 3 bases, the J end by 4 bases, with 16 bases between. Germline V gives CDR1 SGHRS, CDR2 YFSETQ. In DNA, the CDR3 is TGCGCCAGCAGCTCTACCCTTGGACCGCCCACTGAAGCTTTCTTT. This codes for CASSSTLGPPTEAFF.

The chain couples TRBV27 to TRBJ1-2; 9 bases are shared with TRBD1. This CDR3 is 15 amino acids long. Germline loops: CDR1 MNHEY, CDR2 SMNVEV (reference sequence). Trimming took 5 bases from V and 4 from J; bases not matched to a gene: 8. The CDR3 protein is CASSTPGQGIYGYTF. The DNA for the CDR3 is TGTGCCAGCAGTACTCCGGGACAGGGCATCTATGGCTACACCTTC.

Here the CDR3 reads CASSYSVVRGEYEQYF. CDR3 nucleotides: TGTGCCAGCAGTTACTCCGTCGTAAGAGGAGAGTACGAGCAGTACTTC. The genes are TRBV6-5 and TRBJ2-7; D is unresolved. The length of the CDR3 is 16 residues. CDR1 is MNHEY, CDR2 SVGAGI, per germline. The V gene lost 0 bases and the J gene lost 4 bases, with 16 bases spanning the gap.

This clone was detected once. This sequence joins TRBV7-9 and TRBJ2-1; a weak D match, TRBD1 (6 bases). In germline, CDR1 is SEHNR, CDR2 FQNEAQ (reference sequence). This CDR3 is 15 amino acids long. The V and J ends lost 2 bases and 5 bases respectively, with 13 bases between them. The CDR3 is CASSLRQGKNNEQFF. The CDR3 DNA follows: TGTGCCAGCAGCTTAAGGCAGGGGAAGAACAATGAGCAGTTCTTC.